One and the same sample provided the 10 T cell receptor beta chains below, sequenced in a study of control samples from healthy donors and cancer patients. TCRdb keeps only in-frame clones here, not all; method: immunoSEQ multiplex PCR. The repertoire includes approximately 100,000 clones, approximately 90% of them detected once, and roughly 19% sits in the top ten. Sequenced material: PBMCs. All receptors derive from a man in his 60s with lung cancer.

The chain recombines TRBV11-3 with TRBJ1-4; 7 bases agree with TRBD1. This CDR3 has 14 residues. Germline CDR1 reads SGHNT; CDR2 reads YENEEA. V dropped 2 bases and J dropped 7; count of bases not matched to a gene: 4. This CDR3 reads CASSLNWDSEKLFF. CDR3 in DNA: TGTGCCAGCAGCTTAAATTGGGACAGTGAAAAACTGTTTTTT.

The rearrangement joins TRBV20-1 to TRBJ1-3, with D perhaps matching TRBD1 (5 bases). Germline CDR1 reads DFQATT; CDR2 reads SNEGSKA (reference sequence). This CDR3 spans 11 amino acids. Trimming took 6 bases from V and 8 from J, leaving 11 bases between them. The CDR3 spells CSASRVDTIYF. The CDR3 DNA reads TGCAGTGCGTCCAGGGTAGACACCATATATTTT.

This chain uses TRBV18 with TRBJ2-1, with 11 positions matching TRBD2. This CDR3 is 17 amino acids long. Trimming cost V 4 bases and J 10 bases; bases outside gene matches: 15. Germline V gene lookup returns CDR1 KGHSH and CDR2 LQKENI. CDR3 coding DNA: TGTGCCAGCTCACAGACTGGTCTAGCGGGGGGACGCAAGGAGCAGTTCTTC. Translated, it gives CASSQTGLAGGRKEQFF.

The V and J genes are TRBV30 and TRBJ1-6, with 11 bases that match TRBD1. Unmatched junction bases numbered 13, after V lost 5 bases and J lost 7 bases. Per the germline V gene, CDR1 is GTSNPN and CDR2 is SVGIG (reference sequence). The CDR3 is 17 amino acids. The CDR3 nucleotides are TGTGCCTGGGGAATCGGACAGGGGGCTCTTCGGAATTCACCCCTCCACTTT. Its protein product is CAWGIGQGALRNSPLHF.

The chain combines TRBV7-9 with TRBJ1-6, with TRBD1 matching over 11 bases. Germline CDR1 SEHNR, CDR2 FQNEAQ (reference sequence). The V gene end was trimmed by 1 base and the J gene end by 8 bases; junction bases not matched to a gene: 1. There are 15 residues in the CDR3. CDR3 sequence: CASSLGGQGDSPLHF. The CDR3 nucleotides are TGTGCCAGCAGCTTAGGGGGACAGGGGGATTCACCCCTCCACTTT.

CDR3 sequence reads: CASSLGLMYGYTF. The CDR3 DNA reads as TGCGCCAGCAGCTTAGGACTGATGTATGGCTACACCTTC. The J gene is TRBJ1-2, the V gene TRBV5-1; no reliable D call. This CDR3 region has 13 residues. CDR1 is SGHRS and CDR2 is YFSETQ in the germline V gene. V was trimmed by 2 bases and J by 5 bases, leaving 10 bases between them.

The gene calls are TRBV18 and TRBJ1-3; D is possibly TRBD1 (6 bases). Per the germline V gene, CDR1 is KGHSH and CDR2 is LQKENI. V lost 3 bases to trimming and J lost 8 bases, with 14 bases between them. This CDR3 is built from 14 residues. CDR3 residues: CASSPLQGGDTIYF. The CDR3 DNA sequence: TGTGCCAGCTCACCTCTACAGGGTGGGGACACCATATATTTT.

Written as DNA, the CDR3 is TGTGCCAGCAGCTTAAGGACAGTTGGAAATGCCCCGAAGGCTTTCTTT. The encoded protein is CASSLRTVGNAPKAFF. The rearrangement links TRBV7-2 to TRBJ1-1, with D perhaps TRBD1 (6 bases). V was clipped by 2 bases and J by 11 bases, with 24 bases between them. This CDR3 spans 16 amino acids. Per germline, CDR1 SGHTA and CDR2 FQGNSA.

The rearrangement uses TRBV14 and TRBJ1-2, with 7 nucleotides matching TRBD1. CDR1 and CDR2 (germline): SGHDN, FVKESK. V dropped 1 base and J dropped 4; count of bases not matched to a gene: 3. This CDR3 contains 14 residues. CDR3 protein: CASSQAPGGYGYTF. As DNA, the CDR3 is TGTGCCAGCAGCCAAGCCCCAGGGGGCTATGGCTACACCTTC.

The chain is built from TRBV5-1 and TRBJ1-4, with TRBD1 matching 10 bases. This CDR3 is 15 amino acids long. Per the germline V gene, CDR1 is SGHRS and CDR2 is YFSETQ. The V gene end was trimmed by 3 bases and the J gene end by 8 bases; junction bases not matched to a gene: 7. The CDR3 sequence is CASSSQGTGDEKLFF. CDR3 nucleotides: TGCGCCAGCAGCTCACAAGGGACAGGGGACGAAAAACTGTTTTTT.